This TCR beta chain comes out of a study of blood T cell repertoires in COVID-19 (dated by TCRdb to the early 2020s). Turning to the overall study: Collaborator samples came from the United States, Italy and Spain and covered acute and convalescent phases of COVID-19. Subjects who had been exposed to COVID-19, were actively infected with it, or had recovered from it provided the deeply sampled blood TCRbeta repertoires that made up the dataset. The repertoires were released in a freely available public database meant as a resource for research on the immune response to SARS-CoV-2. A de-identified subject ID, COVID-19 status, age in years and sex were almost always included in the sample metadata. The prospective study material was composed of cDNA or gDNA derived from T cells, B-cell-depleted T cells, or PBMCs. The samples were drawn from two sources: the first 160 participants of the ongoing ImmuneRACE study, and 1,200 or so subjects contributed by 6 global collaborators. HLA class I and class II types, where available, came from metadata supplied by the sample provider rather than from assay-based typing.

Each collaborating institution followed its own protocols to collect whole blood in K2EDTA tubes. For TCRbeta analysis, collaborator samples were shipped as frozen whole blood, as isolated PBMCs, or as DNA extracted from either sample type. Regarding this clone: Its recognized antigen is unknown. The record has no base qualities; no much larger clone is one base away.

TCRbeta CDR3 regions were amplified from genomic DNA using the immunoSEQ Assay, a bias-controlled multiplex PCR. From the authors' description of their analysis: Nucleated cell counts per sample were estimated from amplification of reference gene primers within the assay. To quantify the absolute abundance of each unique TCRbeta CDR3 rearrangement, sequence reads were collapsed and filtered. Productive Simpson clonality was computed per sample as the square root of Simpson's diversity index over productive rearrangements. TCRdb provides this immuneACCESS table in a form limited to in-frame rearrangements. Some clones are lacking; in checked studies, under half of them reflect an unresolved V gene, and why the rest are absent is not known. V, J and clone size were drawn from that table, and D and trimming were deduced from the DNA. Here the sample has 40,000 or so clones; about 87% occur a single time. The ten biggest clones cover roughly 3.6% of the sample.

Results the study describes overall, beyond this receptor: The amount of clinical and demographic metadata varied by source and participant and was provided uncurated.

The TCR comes from a human donor in a cohort sampled during active COVID-19. Material for sequencing was peripheral blood.

The DNA reads as follows: TGTGCCAGCAGTTTCGTCGCAGGGGGCGGAGGCTACACCTTC. This encodes CASSFVAGGGGYTF. The chain is assembled from TRBV27 and TRBJ1-2, and TRBD1 aligns with 8 junction nucleotides. Looking up the germline V gene (reference sequence) yields CDR1 MNHEY and CDR2 SMNVEV. Including cysteine and phenylalanine, the CDR3 has 14 amino acids. Here the CDR3 DNA is all that survives: 42 bases in frame from base 1. V is pruned by 3 bases and J by 8 bases, leaving 8 bases of the junction without a gene match.